This TCR beta chain was identified in a study of STAT3 mutations in large granular lymphocyte leukemia. As regards this clone: No antigen is known for it.

The germline V gene encodes CDR1 SGHNT and CDR2 YENEEA. The CDR3 is made up of 16 amino acids. Unmatched junction bases numbered 10, after V lost 4 bases and J lost 2 bases. Study-wide results and caveats: In 6 of 18 patients, new TCR clonotypes emerged after therapy. Suggested: STAT3 mutation was not the ancestral event for these clonal expansions. Every T-cell large granular lymphocyte leukemia patient had at least one immunodominant TCR beta clonotype.

Average productive template count per sample was 35,000 to 45,000. The method was immunoSEQ multiplex PCR; TCRdb's version includes in-frame clones alone and lacks a portion of them. The sample holds around 30,000 clones, roughly 86% seen once. This clonotype originated in a man in his sixties with T-cell large granular lymphocyte leukemia. Some clones in this sample may be carry-over from other donors' samples. J is TRBJ2-7 and V is TRBV11-3; 8 positions agree with TRBD1. Specimen: peripheral blood mononuclear cells. The CDR3 DNA sequence: TGTGCCAGCAGCTCGAAGACAGGGGCGAGCCCCTACGAGCAGTACTTC. Its translation: CASSSKTGASPYEQYF. Full variable domain (remainder filled in from reference TRBV11-3 and TRBJ2-7): EAGVVQSPRYKIIEKKQPVAFWCNPISGHNTLYWYLQNLGQGPELLIRYENEEAVDDSQLPKDRFSAERLKGVDSTLKIQPAELGDSAVYLCASSSKTGASPYEQYFGPGTRLTVT.